What follows are 18 T cell receptor beta chains derived from one specimen sequenced in a study of OX40 agonist ivuxolimab in advanced cancers. The assay was immunoSEQ multiplex PCR, and TCRdb's table has in-frame clones only and misses some. The table includes roughly 80,000 clones, about 84% detected once. The specimen comprised CD4+ or CD8+ T cells sorted from blood, sampled in a trial of the OX40 agonist ivuxolimab. The receptors come from an adult with an advanced solid tumor such as melanoma, head and neck, liver or kidney cancer.

The gene calls are TRBV6-1 and TRBJ2-4; D is undetermined. Germline CDR1 MNHNS, CDR2 SASEGT. The ends were cut back, 2 bases at V and 0 bases at J, with 14 bases in the middle. The CDR3 has 17 residues. CDR3 amino acids: CASSESPRRTAKNIQYF. DNA for the CDR3: TGTGCCAGCAGTGAATCTCCAAGAAGGACAGCCAAAAACATTCAGTACTTC.

V usage is TRBV14 and J usage is TRBJ2-7; 7 nucleotides align to TRBD1. This CDR3 region has 13 residues. V was clipped by 6 bases and J by 12 bases; unmatched bases: 14. Germline loops: CDR1 SGHDN, CDR2 FVKESK. The CDR3, as DNA: TGTGCCAGCAGTCCTACTAACAGGGGTCGTCCGTACTTC. It translates to CASSPTNRGRPYF. The whole variable domain, remainder taken from reference TRBV14 and TRBJ2-7, is EAGVTQFPSHSVIEKGQTVTLRCDPISGHDNLYWYRRVMGKEIKFLLHFVKESKQDESGMPNNRFLAERTGGTYSTLKVQPAELEDSGVYFCASSPTNRGRPYFGPGTRLTVT.

J is TRBJ2-3 and V is TRBV9, with 13 bases aligning to TRBD2. CDR1 SGDLS and CDR2 YYNGEE come from the germline V gene. V gave up 3 bases and J gave up 4 bases; unmatched junction bases: 8. The CDR3 has 17 residues. CDR3 in DNA: TGTGCCAGCAGCGCACCCTTGACTAGCGGGAGGTCAGATACGCAGTATTTT. It codes for CASSAPLTSGRSDTQYF.

Concerning this clone itself: In the same sample, other DNA sequences code for this CDR3. V and J are TRBV5-1 and TRBJ1-3; D not certain. CDR3 length: 15 residues. Germline V gives CDR1 SGHRS, CDR2 YFSETQ. V was clipped by 0 bases and J by 0 bases, with 7 bases between them. CDR3 sequence reads: CASSLEGFSGNTIYF. For the CDR3, the DNA is TGCGCCAGCAGCTTGGAAGGGTTCTCTGGAAACACCATATATTTT.

This sequence joins TRBV6-5 and TRBJ2-5; no firm D call. The CDR3 extends over 13 amino acids. The germline gives CDR1 MNHEY, CDR2 SVGAGI. V lost 6 bases and J lost 1, with 9 bases in between. CDR3 protein: CASRASSQETQYF. For the CDR3, the DNA is TGTGCCAGCAGGGCCTCTAGCCAAGAGACCCAGTACTTC.

The rearrangement uses TRBV9 and TRBJ1-5; tentatively, D is TRBD1 (5 bases). Germline CDR1 reads SGDLS; CDR2 reads YYNGEE. The V end lost 3 bases, the J end lost 6 bases, and 13 bases lay between the germline ends. This CDR3 region has 14 residues. CDR3 region: CASSAGPGGQPQHF. The CDR3 DNA sequence: TGTGCCAGCAGCGCCGGACCGGGGGGTCAGCCCCAGCATTTT.

The DNA of the CDR3 is TGTGCCAGCAGCTCGAGACGCTCAGATACGCAGTATTTT. Its protein is CASSSRRSDTQYF. The chain recombines TRBV7-2 with TRBJ2-3, with D uncertain. Trimming removed 4 bases from V and 4 bases from J, with 9 bases in between. The CDR3 extends over 13 amino acids. The germline V gene has CDR1 SGHTA and CDR2 FQGNSA.

The gene calls are TRBV4-1 and TRBJ1-1; 8 nucleotides agree with TRBD1. The CDR3 is made up of 16 amino acids. Germline loops: CDR1 MGHRA, CDR2 YSYEKL. Losses at the gene ends were 4 bases for V and 1 base for J; bases not matched to a gene: 8. CDR3 amino acids: CASSPHRGYGNTEAFF. CDR3 nucleotide sequence: TGCGCCAGCAGCCCGCACAGGGGGTACGGGAACACTGAAGCTTTCTTT.

This sequence joins TRBV5-1 and TRBJ1-1, with 7 positions matching TRBD1. The germline V gene encodes CDR1 SGHRS and CDR2 YFSETQ. The CDR3 has 15 residues. Trimming cost V 0 bases and J 3 bases; bases outside gene matches: 5. CDR3 nucleotides: TGCGCCAGCAGCTTGGGACCGGACAGGTACACTGAAGCTTTCTTT. Amino acid sequence: CASSLGPDRYTEAFF.

The V call is TRBV7-8, the J call TRBJ1-2; D gene ambiguous. The CDR3 contains 13 residues. The V gene lost 5 bases and the J gene lost 3 bases, with 10 bases spanning the gap. Looked up from germline, CDR1 is SGHVS and CDR2 is FQNEAQ. CDR3: CASSLTRDYGYTF. The DNA of the CDR3 is TGTGCCAGCAGCCTTACACGGGACTATGGCTACACCTTC.

The chain employs TRBV6-6 and TRBJ1-6; TRBD1 might be the D (5 bases). This CDR3 comprises 15 residues. Trimming stripped 2 bases from V and 5 bases from J, with 10 bases between. Looked up from germline, CDR1 is MNHNY and CDR2 is SVGAGI (reference sequence). Here the CDR3 DNA reads TGTGCCAGCAGTTACGGGGCTGCGAATAATTCACCCCTCCACTTT. Encoded protein: CASSYGAANNSPLHF.

This chain connects TRBV7-2 to TRBJ1-5; D may be TRBD1 (5 bases). The CDR3 covers 15 residues. CDR1 is SGHTA, CDR2 FQGNSA, per germline. Trimming removed 5 bases from V and 3 bases from J, with 14 bases in between. CDR3 sequence reads: CASSPWAGNNQPQHF. The CDR3 DNA reads TGTGCCAGCAGCCCGTGGGCAGGGAACAATCAGCCCCAGCATTTT.

The chain carries TRBV6-1 and TRBJ1-2; no firm D call. The germline V gene encodes CDR1 MNHNS and CDR2 SASEGT. The CDR3 is 12 amino acids. Trimming removed 4 bases from V and 4 bases from J, with 7 bases in between. The CDR3 sequence is CASSAGPYGYTF. Here the CDR3 DNA reads TGTGCCAGCAGTGCAGGCCCCTATGGCTACACCTTC.

This clone was seen only once. V and J are TRBV11-3 and TRBJ1-1, with D uncertain. Trimming stripped 2 bases from V and 5 bases from J, with 15 bases between. The CDR3 totals 15 residues. CDR1 SGHNT and CDR2 YENEEA come from the germline V gene. The CDR3 here is CASSLRGRSGTEAFF. CDR3 bases: TGTGCCAGCAGCTTACGGGGAAGGTCCGGGACTGAAGCTTTCTTT.

J is TRBJ2-3 and V is TRBV2; D perhaps matches TRBD2 (6 bases). Trimming removed 3 bases at V and 6 bases at J, with 16 bases between. Per germline, CDR1 SNHLY and CDR2 FYNNEI. CDR3 length: 15 amino acids. This CDR3 reads CASSDSGDLGDTQYF. The CDR3 DNA is TGTGCCAGCAGTGACTCGGGGGACTTGGGGGATACGCAGTATTTT.

V and J are TRBV5-1 and TRBJ2-2, with TRBD1 matching over 7 bases. The CDR3 covers 13 residues. The germline V gene encodes CDR1 SGHRS and CDR2 YFSETQ. Unmatched junction bases numbered 5, after V lost 10 bases and J lost 2 bases. The CDR3 loop is CAARQGNTGELFF. The CDR3 DNA sequence: TGCGCCGCGAGACAGGGTAACACCGGGGAGCTGTTTTTT.

The chain recombines TRBV5-3 with TRBJ2-5, with D unclear. TRBV5-3 is assigned to the ORF class and has an uncertain function. This CDR3 is 16 amino acids long. Trimming shortened V by 4 bases and J by 5 bases, and 21 bases separated the two germline ends. CDR3 sequence (DNA): TGTGCCAGAAGCACGACTGTCTTCCCGATGGGGGAGACCCAGTACTTC. Its translation: CARSTTVFPMGETQYF.

The genes are TRBV11-2 and TRBJ2-1, with TRBD1 matching over 7 bases. The V gene end was trimmed by 5 bases and the J gene end by 6 bases; junction bases not matched to a gene: 10. CDR1 and CDR2 from the germline V gene are SGHAT and FQNNGV. The CDR3 spans 15 residues. The CDR3 DNA is TGTGCCAGCAGCGCGAGGACAGGTGTAAGCAATGAGCAGTTCTTC. The encoded protein is CASSARTGVSNEQFF.